Listed here are 27 T cell receptor beta chains from one sample, sequenced in a study of CD8+CD57+ T cells in acquired aplastic anemia. Genomic DNA provided the template from which TCR beta VDJ and CDR3 profiles were obtained. TCRdb re-derived calls from the reads in MiXCR, one entry per CDR3 protein. The profile covers just over 40,000 distinct CDR3 sequences, with 60% to 70% appearing a single time and 59% taken by the ten largest. Those patients picked for sequencing had displayed CD8+CD57+ cell expansion on flow cytometry. Material for sequencing was sorted CD4+, CD8+, or CD8+CD57+ T cells (not recorded which) from PBMCs. The receptor set was obtained from a human donor with aplastic anemia.

The sample holds a few counts of this clonotype. The gene calls are TRBV7-6 and TRBJ1-6; D may be TRBD1 (5 bases). CDR3 size: 13 residues. The V gene's germline CDR1 is SGHVS and CDR2 FNYEAQ. V lost 6 bases and J 7 bases, leaving 10 bases between the germline ends. CDR3 sequence: CASRQGLNSPLHF. The CDR3 bases are TGTGCCAGCAGGCAGGGTTTGAATTCACCCCTCCACTTT.

DNA for the CDR3: TGTGCCAGCAGCGGGGGGGACCGACAGGGAGGAAACACTGAAGCTTTCTTT. Encoded protein: CASSGGDRQGGNTEAFF. This rearrangement joins TRBV9 to TRBJ1-1, with TRBD1 matching over 7 bases. The CDR3 spans 17 residues. Germline-derived CDR1 and CDR2 are SGDLS and YYNGEE. The ends lost 3 bases at V and 2 bases at J; junction bases unmatched: 13.

This clonotype was seen at least ten times. CDR3 coding DNA: TGTGCCTGGAGTCCCGACAGCAATCAGCCCCAGCATTTT. It is translated as CAWSPDSNQPQHF. The chain combines TRBV30 with TRBJ1-5, with unresolved D. From germline, CDR1 is GTSNPN and CDR2 SVGIG (reference sequence). The germline V and J ends were trimmed by 2 bases and 1 base, with 6 bases remaining between them. CDR3 size: 13 residues. Looking up the rest from reference TRBV30 and TRBJ1-5 gives the full variable domain: SQTIHQWPATLVQPVGSPLSLECTVEGTSNPNLYWYRQAAGRGLQLLFYSVGIGQISSEVPQNLSASRPQDRQFILSSKKLLLSDSGFYLCAWSPDSNQPQHFGDGTRLSIL.

This clonotype was counted only a few times. The chain couples TRBV12-3 or TRBV12-4 to TRBJ1-3, with TRBD1 identical over 8 bases. Trimming at V came to 8 bases and at J to 4 bases, leaving 7 bases not matched to a gene. The CDR3 runs to 14 residues. The CDR3 region is CASAGGALGNTIYF. CDR3 coding DNA: TGTGCCAGCGCAGGGGGCGCATTAGGAAACACCATATATTTT.

V is TRBV30 and J is TRBJ2-7; D perhaps matches TRBD1 (6 bases). The CDR3 sequence is 16 residues long. Trimming left V 8 bases short and J 0 bases short, with 23 bases between. Germline lookup yields CDR1 GTSNPN and CDR2 SVGIG (reference sequence). The CDR3 reads CASSSQGTESSYEQYF. The CDR3 DNA is TGTGCCAGCAGCTCACAGGGTACCGAAAGCTCCTACGAGCAGTACTTC.

The V and J genes are TRBV20-1 and TRBJ1-1; D not resolved. V was pared by 6 bases and J by 3 bases, with 11 bases between. Germline V gives CDR1 DFQATT, CDR2 SNEGSKA (reference sequence). CDR3 length equals 12 residues. The CDR3 protein is CSAKGRDTEAFF. As DNA, the CDR3 is TGCAGTGCCAAGGGAAGAGACACTGAAGCTTTCTTT.

The rearrangement uses TRBV29-1 and TRBJ1-2; a possible D gene is TRBD1 (5 bases). Germline CDR1 reads SQVTM; CDR2 reads ANQGSEA. The CDR3 consists of 14 residues. V was pared by 3 bases and J by 1 base, with 12 bases between. The DNA for the CDR3 is TGCAGCGTTGACGCGGAACAGGTTAACTATGGCTACACCTTC. As protein: CSVDAEQVNYGYTF.

Worth noting for this clonotype: An end of the junction differs from the germline gene, which may be a read error. The J gene is TRBJ1-2, the V gene TRBV25-1, with D uncertain. From germline, CDR1 is MGHDK and CDR2 SYGVNS. CDR3 size: 13 residues. The CDR3 DNA reads TGTACCAGCAGTGATCCAATGAACTATGGCTACACCTTC. It codes for CTSSDPMNYGYTF.

This chain links TRBV2 with TRBJ2-2; tentatively, D is TRBD2 (6 bases). The germline CDR1 and CDR2 sequences are SNHLY and FYNNEI. CDR3 length equals 14 residues. Trimming removed 7 bases from V and 5 bases from J, with 14 bases in between. The CDR3 DNA reads as TGTGCCAGCACGGGGCGGGAAAATACCGGGGAGCTGTTTTTT. This codes for CASTGRENTGELFF.

Details on this clonotype: A read error may produce the germline difference seen at one junction end. The chain combines TRBV19 with TRBJ2-2, with D hard to call. CDR1 and CDR2 (germline): LNHDA, SQIVND (reference sequence). The CDR3 length is 14 residues. CDR3 amino acids: CASSIATNTRELFF. The CDR3 DNA follows: TGTGCCAGTAGTATAGCCACGAACACCAGGGAGCTGTTTTTT.

The chain is built from TRBV4-1 and TRBJ1-4; D is undetermined. The V and J ends lost 0 bases and 6 bases respectively, with 11 bases between them. Germline V gives CDR1 MGHRA, CDR2 YSYEKL. The CDR3 length is 15 residues. CDR3 protein: CASSQDGTVDEKLFF. In DNA form, the CDR3 reads TGCGCCAGCAGCCAAGATGGTACGGTCGATGAAAAACTGTTTTTT.

This sequence joins TRBV9 and TRBJ1-2, with 7 bases matching TRBD1. The CDR3 is 17 residues long. V lost 0 bases and J lost 8; bases outside the gene matches: 16. Germline CDR1 and CDR2: SGDLS and YYNGEE. The CDR3 sequence: CASSVEAGGAVLGGYTF. The CDR3, as DNA: TGTGCCAGCAGCGTAGAAGCAGGGGGAGCGGTTCTGGGAGGCTACACCTTC. Supplemented by reference TRBV9 and TRBJ1-2, the full variable domain reads DSGVTQTPKHLITATGQRVTLRCSPRSGDLSVYWYQQSLDQGLQFLIQYYNGEERAKGNILERFSAQQFPDLHSELNLSSLELGDSALYFCASSVEAGGAVLGGYTFGSGTRLTVV.

The rearrangement joins TRBV5-1 to TRBJ1-1; TRBD1 aligns across 10 bases. V was pared by 1 base and J by 4 bases, with 13 bases of the junction left unmatched. This CDR3 is 18 amino acids long. From germline, CDR1 is SGHRS and CDR2 YFSETQ. The CDR3 here is CASSLRGRTGGYGTEAFF. Written as DNA, the CDR3 is TGCGCCAGCAGCTTGCGAGGGAGGACAGGGGGGTACGGCACTGAAGCTTTCTTT.

V and J are TRBV27 and TRBJ1-4; TRBD1 is a possible D gene (5 bases). V lost 6 bases, J lost 3 bases, and 17 bases lay in between. The germline CDR1 and CDR2 sequences are MNHEY and SMNVEV (reference sequence). The CDR3 is 16 residues long. DNA of the CDR3: TGTGCCAGCAGAGGGACGGACGGGAGACCTAATGAAAAACTGTTTTTT. This sequence encodes CASRGTDGRPNEKLFF.

V gene TRBV19 combines with J gene TRBJ2-7, with TRBD1 identical over 7 bases. CDR1 is LNHDA and CDR2 is SQIVND in the germline V gene (reference sequence). The CDR3 runs 13 residues. The V gene end was trimmed by 9 bases and the J gene end by 5 bases; junction bases not matched to a gene: 10. The chain's CDR3 is CASSLRGTDEQYF. In DNA form, the CDR3 reads TGTGCCAGCAGCTTGAGGGGGACAGACGAGCAGTACTTC.

This rearrangement joins TRBV7-8 to TRBJ1-5; 7 nucleotides agree with TRBD1. Germline values: CDR1 SGHVS, CDR2 FQNEAQ. V trimming: 5 bases; J trimming: 4 bases; junction bases outside the gene matches: 8. CDR3 size: 15 residues. The CDR3 sequence is CASSTGTEWNQPQHF. For the CDR3, the DNA is TGTGCCAGCAGCACAGGGACAGAGTGGAATCAGCCCCAGCATTTT.

This clonotype was detected ten times or more. The chain employs TRBV19 and TRBJ2-6; perhaps TRBD2 as D (5 bases). The germline V gene encodes CDR1 LNHDA and CDR2 SQIVND (reference sequence). Trimming stripped 7 bases from V and 2 bases from J, with 6 bases between. CDR3 length equals 13 residues. CDR3 in amino acids: CASKRAGANVLTF. The CDR3 DNA is TGTGCCAGTAAGAGGGCTGGGGCCAACGTCCTGACTTTC.

With regard to this clonotype: One end of the junction varies from germline; a read error may be responsible. The chain uses TRBV7-8 and TRBJ2-5, with no clear D. In germline, CDR1 is SGHVS, CDR2 FQNEAQ. The CDR3 length is 13 residues. The CDR3 DNA reads as TGCGCCAGCAGCTTGGAAAAGCAAGAGACCCAGTACTTC. The encoded protein is CASSLEKQETQYF. Together with reference TRBV7-8 and TRBJ2-5, the CDR3 gives the full variable domain: GAGVSQSPRYKVAKRGQDVALRCDPISGHVSLFWYQQALGQGPEFLTYFQNEAQLDKSGLPSDRFFAERPEGSVSTLKIQRTQQEDSAVYLCASSLEKQETQYFGPGTRLLVL.

This clonotype was seen only once. The rearrangement links TRBV15 to TRBJ2-5; TRBD2 might be the D (5 bases). Trimming removed 4 bases at V and 0 bases at J, with 12 bases between. This CDR3 contains 15 residues. Per germline, CDR1 LNHNV and CDR2 YYDKDF (reference sequence). CDR3: CATSNLLRDQETQYF. CDR3 DNA: TGTGCCACCAGCAACCTTTTGAGGGACCAAGAGACCCAGTACTTC.

The gene calls are TRBV2 and TRBJ2-1; a weak D match, TRBD1 (5 bases). Germline lookup yields CDR1 SNHLY and CDR2 FYNNEI. The CDR3 sequence is 12 residues long. V was shortened by 4 bases and J by 9 bases, with 10 bases between the two germline ends. The CDR3 sequence is CASSAARGEQFF. CDR3 coding DNA: TGTGCCAGCAGTGCCGCAAGGGGTGAGCAGTTCTTC.

This rearrangement joins TRBV15 to TRBJ2-7; TRBD2 aligns across 14 bases. This CDR3 contains 16 residues. V shed 3 bases and J 7 bases; nucleotides not matched to a gene: 8. The V gene's germline CDR1 is LNHNV and CDR2 YYDKDF (reference sequence). The chain's CDR3 is CATSSGLAGGAGEQYF. The CDR3 bases are TGTGCCACCAGCAGCGGACTAGCGGGAGGTGCGGGGGAGCAGTACTTC.

This clonotype was seen at least ten times. V usage is TRBV2 and J usage is TRBJ2-2; the D is unclear. V lost 5 bases and J lost 0, with 7 bases in between. The CDR3 extends over 14 amino acids. Germline CDR1 and CDR2: SNHLY and FYNNEI. For the CDR3, the DNA is TGTGCCAGCAGTTGGATTGCGAACACCGGGGAGCTGTTTTTT. Encoded protein: CASSWIANTGELFF.

J is TRBJ1-2 and V is TRBV7-2; the D is unclear. V was cut by 5 bases and J by 3 bases, with 7 bases left in between. This CDR3 comprises 12 residues. Germline values: CDR1 SGHTA, CDR2 FQGNSA. The CDR3 DNA sequence: TGTGCCAGCAGCATGGGTTACTATGGCTACACCTTC. Translated: CASSMGYYGYTF.

J is TRBJ2-1 and V is TRBV28; 7 bases fit TRBD1. The germline CDR1 and CDR2 sequences are MDHEN and SYDVKM. This CDR3 region has 17 residues. V shed 4 bases and J 0 bases; nucleotides not matched to a gene: 9. The DNA for the CDR3 is TGTGCCAGCAGTTCCGGACCGACAGGGAGCTCCTACAATGAGCAGTTCTTC. Protein product: CASSSGPTGSSYNEQFF.

The genes are TRBV30 and TRBJ1-6; D uncertain. CDR1 and CDR2 (germline): GTSNPN, SVGIG (reference sequence). V gave up 2 bases and J gave up 8 bases, with 10 bases separating them. The CDR3 is made up of 13 amino acids. The CDR3 sequence is CAWSKNRHSPLHF. The CDR3 DNA reads as TGTGCCTGGAGTAAAAATAGGCATTCACCCCTCCACTTT.

This clonotype was counted a few times. The J gene is TRBJ1-2, the V gene TRBV29-1, with unresolved D. This CDR3 comprises 11 residues. The germline V and J ends were trimmed by 7 bases and 9 bases, with 15 bases remaining between them. Germline values: CDR1 SQVTM, CDR2 ANQGSEA. As DNA, the CDR3 is TGCAGCGAAGAACTGCGCCACAGCTACACCTTC. Translating it yields CSEELRHSYTF.

This clonotype was seen a single time. This chain joins TRBV29-1 and TRBJ2-7, with TRBD2 matching over 7 bases. The germline V gene encodes CDR1 SQVTM and CDR2 ANQGSEA. V shed 7 bases, J shed 0 bases, and the junction held 6 bases outside the gene matches. The CDR3 has 13 amino acids. Here the CDR3 reads CSARTGGSYEQYF. The CDR3 DNA reads TGCAGCGCTCGGACGGGGGGCTCCTACGAGCAGTACTTC.